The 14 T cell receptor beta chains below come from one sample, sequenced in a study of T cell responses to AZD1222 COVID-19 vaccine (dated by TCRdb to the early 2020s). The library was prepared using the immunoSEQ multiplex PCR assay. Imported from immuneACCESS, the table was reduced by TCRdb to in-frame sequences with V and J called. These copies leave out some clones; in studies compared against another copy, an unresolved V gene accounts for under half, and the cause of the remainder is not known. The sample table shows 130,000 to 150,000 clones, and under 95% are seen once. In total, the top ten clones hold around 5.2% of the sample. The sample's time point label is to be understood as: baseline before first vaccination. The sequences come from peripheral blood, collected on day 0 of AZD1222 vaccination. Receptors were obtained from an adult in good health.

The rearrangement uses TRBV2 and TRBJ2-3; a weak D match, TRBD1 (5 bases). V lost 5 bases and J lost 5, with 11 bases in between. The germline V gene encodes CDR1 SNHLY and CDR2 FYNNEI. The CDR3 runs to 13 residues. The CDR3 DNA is TGTGCCAGCAGTCCCCAGGGAAGAGATACGCAGTATTTT. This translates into CASSPQGRDTQYF.

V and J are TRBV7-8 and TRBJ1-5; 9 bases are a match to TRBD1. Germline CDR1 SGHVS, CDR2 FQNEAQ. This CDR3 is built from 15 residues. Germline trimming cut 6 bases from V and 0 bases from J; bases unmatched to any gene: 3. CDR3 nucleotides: TGTGCCAGCAGAAAGACAGGGGGTAGCAATCAGCCCCAGCATTTT. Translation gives CASRKTGGSNQPQHF.

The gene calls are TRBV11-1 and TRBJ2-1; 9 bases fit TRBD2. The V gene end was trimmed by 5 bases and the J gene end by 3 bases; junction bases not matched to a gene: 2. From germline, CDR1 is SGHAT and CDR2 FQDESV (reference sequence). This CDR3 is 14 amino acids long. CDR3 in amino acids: CASSGGGVYNEQFF. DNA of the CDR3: TGTGCCAGCAGCGGCGGGGGGGTCTACAATGAGCAGTTCTTC.

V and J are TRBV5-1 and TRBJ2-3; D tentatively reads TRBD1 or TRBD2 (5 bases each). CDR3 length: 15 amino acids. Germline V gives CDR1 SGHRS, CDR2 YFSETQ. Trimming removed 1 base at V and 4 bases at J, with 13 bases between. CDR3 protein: CASSLIREGADTQYF. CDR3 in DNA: TGCGCCAGCAGCTTGATCCGGGAAGGGGCAGATACGCAGTATTTT.

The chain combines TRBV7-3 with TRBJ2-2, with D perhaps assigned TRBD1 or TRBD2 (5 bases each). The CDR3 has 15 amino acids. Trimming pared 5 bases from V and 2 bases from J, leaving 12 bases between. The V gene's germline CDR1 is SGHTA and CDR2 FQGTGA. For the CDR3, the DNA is TGTGCCAGCAGCCGCTTGGGGGATAACACCGGGGAGCTGTTTTTT. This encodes CASSRLGDNTGELFF. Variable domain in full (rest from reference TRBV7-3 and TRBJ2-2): GAGVSQTPSNKVTEKGKYVELRCDPISGHTALYWYRQSLGQGPEFLIYFQGTGAADDSGLPNDRFFAVRPEGSVSTLKIQRTERGDSAVYLCASSRLGDNTGELFFGEGSRLTVL.

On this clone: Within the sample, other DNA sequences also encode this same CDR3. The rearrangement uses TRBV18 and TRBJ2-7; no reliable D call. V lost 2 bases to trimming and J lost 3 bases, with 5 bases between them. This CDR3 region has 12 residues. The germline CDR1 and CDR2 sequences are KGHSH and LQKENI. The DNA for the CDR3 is TGTGCCAGCTCACCAAGCAGCTACGAGCAGTACTTC. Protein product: CASSPSSYEQYF.

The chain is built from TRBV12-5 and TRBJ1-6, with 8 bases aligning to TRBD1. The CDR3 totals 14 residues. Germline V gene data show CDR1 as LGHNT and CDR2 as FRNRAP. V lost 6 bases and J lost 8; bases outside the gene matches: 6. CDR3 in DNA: TGTGCTAGTGGCCGGACAGGGCTTCATTCACCCCTCCACTTT. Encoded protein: CASGRTGLHSPLHF.

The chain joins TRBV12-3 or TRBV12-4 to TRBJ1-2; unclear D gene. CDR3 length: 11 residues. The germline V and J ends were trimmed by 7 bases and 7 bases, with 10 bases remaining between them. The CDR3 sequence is CASTPGFGYTF. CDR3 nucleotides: TGTGCCAGCACTCCTGGGTTTGGCTACACCTTC.

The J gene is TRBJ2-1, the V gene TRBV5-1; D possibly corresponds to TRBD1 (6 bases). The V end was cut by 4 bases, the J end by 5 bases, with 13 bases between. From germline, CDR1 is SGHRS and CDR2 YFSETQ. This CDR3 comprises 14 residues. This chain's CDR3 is CASSNGQPDNEQFF. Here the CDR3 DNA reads TGCGCCAGCAGCAACGGACAGCCAGACAATGAGCAGTTCTTC. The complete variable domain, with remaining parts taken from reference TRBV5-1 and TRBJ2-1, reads KAGVTQTPRYLIKTRGQQVTLSCSPISGHRSVSWYQQTPGQGLQFLFEYFSETQRNKGNFPGRFSGRQFSNSRSEMNVSTLELGDSALYLCASSNGQPDNEQFFGPGTRLTVL.

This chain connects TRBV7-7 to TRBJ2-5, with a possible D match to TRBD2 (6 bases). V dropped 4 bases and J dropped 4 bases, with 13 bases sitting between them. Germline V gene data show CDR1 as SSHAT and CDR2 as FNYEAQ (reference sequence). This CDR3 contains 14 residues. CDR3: CASSSIVGGETQYF. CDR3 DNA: TGTGCCAGCAGCTCTATAGTGGGGGGAGAGACCCAGTACTTC.

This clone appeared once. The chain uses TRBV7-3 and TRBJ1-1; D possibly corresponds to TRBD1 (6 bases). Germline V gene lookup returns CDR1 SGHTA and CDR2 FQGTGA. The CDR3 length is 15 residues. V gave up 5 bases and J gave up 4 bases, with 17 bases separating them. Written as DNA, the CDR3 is TGTGCCAGCAGCGCTACAGGGTTAGGGGGCACTGAAGCTTTCTTT. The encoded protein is CASSATGLGGTEAFF.

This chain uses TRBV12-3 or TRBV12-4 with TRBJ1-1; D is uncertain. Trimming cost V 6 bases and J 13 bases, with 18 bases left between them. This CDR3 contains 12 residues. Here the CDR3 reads CASSPVGKRGFF. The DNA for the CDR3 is TGTGCCAGCAGCCCTGTGGGGAAAAGAGGTTTCTTT.

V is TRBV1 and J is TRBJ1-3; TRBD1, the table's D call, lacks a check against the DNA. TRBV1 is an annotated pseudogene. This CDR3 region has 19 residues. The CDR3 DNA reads TGCACCAGCTCCCAGCTCCGGGACAGGGGCCACCGCGAAGGAAACACCATATATTTT. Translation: CTSSQLRDRGHREGNTIYF.

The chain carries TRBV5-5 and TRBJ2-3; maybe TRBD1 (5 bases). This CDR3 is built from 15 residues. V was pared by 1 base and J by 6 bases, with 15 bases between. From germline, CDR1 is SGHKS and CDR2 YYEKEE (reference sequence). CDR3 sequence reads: CASSLLSGLSDTQYF. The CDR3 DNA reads TGTGCCAGCAGCTTGTTATCAGGGCTATCGGATACGCAGTATTTT.